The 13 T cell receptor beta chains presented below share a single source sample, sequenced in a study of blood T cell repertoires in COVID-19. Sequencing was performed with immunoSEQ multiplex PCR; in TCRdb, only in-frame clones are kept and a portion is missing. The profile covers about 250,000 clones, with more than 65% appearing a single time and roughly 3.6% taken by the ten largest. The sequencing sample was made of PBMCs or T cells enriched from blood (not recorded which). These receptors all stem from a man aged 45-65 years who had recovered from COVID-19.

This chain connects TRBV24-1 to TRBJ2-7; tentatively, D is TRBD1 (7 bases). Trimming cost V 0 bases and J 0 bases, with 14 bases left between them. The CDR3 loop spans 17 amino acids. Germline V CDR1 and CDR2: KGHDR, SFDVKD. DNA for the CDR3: TGTGCCACCAGTGATTTGCGGGGGCCAGGGGGCTCCTACGAGCAGTACTTC. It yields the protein CATSDLRGPGGSYEQYF.

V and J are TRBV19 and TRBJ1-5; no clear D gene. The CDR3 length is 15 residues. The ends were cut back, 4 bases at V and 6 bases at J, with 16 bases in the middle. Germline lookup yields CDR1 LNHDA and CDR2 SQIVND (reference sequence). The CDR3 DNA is TGTGCCAGTAGTACCGTCGGTGGAGCCGCTCAGCCCCAGCATTTT. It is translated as CASSTVGGAAQPQHF.

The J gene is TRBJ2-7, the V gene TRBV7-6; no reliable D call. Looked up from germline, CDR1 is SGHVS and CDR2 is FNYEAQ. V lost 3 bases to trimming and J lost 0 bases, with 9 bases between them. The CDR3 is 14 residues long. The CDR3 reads CASSLKESSYEQYF. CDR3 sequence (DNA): TGTGCCAGCAGCTTGAAGGAGAGCTCCTACGAGCAGTACTTC. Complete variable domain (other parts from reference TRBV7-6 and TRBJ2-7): GAGVSQSPRYKVTKRGQDVALRCDPISGHVSLYWYRQALGQGPEFLTYFNYEAQQDKSGLPNDRFSAERPEGSISTLTIQRTEQRDSAMYRCASSLKESSYEQYFGPGTRLTVT.

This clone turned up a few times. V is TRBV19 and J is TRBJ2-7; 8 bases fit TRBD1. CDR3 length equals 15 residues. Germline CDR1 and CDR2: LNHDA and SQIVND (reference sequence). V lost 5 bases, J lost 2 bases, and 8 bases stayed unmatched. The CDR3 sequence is CASSADDRGAYEQYF. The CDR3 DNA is TGTGCCAGTAGTGCAGACGACAGGGGAGCCTACGAGCAGTACTTC.

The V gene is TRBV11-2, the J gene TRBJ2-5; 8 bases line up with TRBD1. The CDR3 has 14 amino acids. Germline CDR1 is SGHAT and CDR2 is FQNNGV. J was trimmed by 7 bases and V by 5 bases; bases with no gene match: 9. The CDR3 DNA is TGTGCCAGCAGCCCAGGACAGGGCACAGTGACCCAGTACTTC. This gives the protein CASSPGQGTVTQYF.

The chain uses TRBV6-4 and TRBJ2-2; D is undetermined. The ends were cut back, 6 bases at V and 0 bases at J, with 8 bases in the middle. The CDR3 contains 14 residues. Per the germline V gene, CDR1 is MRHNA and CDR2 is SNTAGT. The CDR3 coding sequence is TGTGCCAGCAGCACCGAGTCGAACACCGGGGAGCTGTTTTTT. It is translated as CASSTESNTGELFF.

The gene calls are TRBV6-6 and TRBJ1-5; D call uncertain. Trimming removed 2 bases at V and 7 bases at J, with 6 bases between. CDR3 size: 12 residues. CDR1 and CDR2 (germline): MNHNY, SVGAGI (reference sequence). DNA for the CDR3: TGTGCCAGCAGTTACGTCCGGCAGCCCCAGCATTTT. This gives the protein CASSYVRQPQHF.

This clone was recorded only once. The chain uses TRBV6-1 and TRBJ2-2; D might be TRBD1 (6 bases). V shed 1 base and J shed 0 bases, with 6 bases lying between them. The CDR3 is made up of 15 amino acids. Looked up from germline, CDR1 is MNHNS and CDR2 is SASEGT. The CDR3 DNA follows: TGTGCCAGCAGTGAAGGACAGGCGAACACCGGGGAGCTGTTTTTT. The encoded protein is CASSEGQANTGELFF.

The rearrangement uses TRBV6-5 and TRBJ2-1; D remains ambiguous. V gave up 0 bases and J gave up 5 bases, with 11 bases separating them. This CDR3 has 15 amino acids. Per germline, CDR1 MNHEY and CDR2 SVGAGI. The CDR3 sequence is CASSYSRYRDNEQFF. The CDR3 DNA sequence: TGTGCCAGCAGTTACTCGCGGTACCGGGACAATGAGCAGTTCTTC.

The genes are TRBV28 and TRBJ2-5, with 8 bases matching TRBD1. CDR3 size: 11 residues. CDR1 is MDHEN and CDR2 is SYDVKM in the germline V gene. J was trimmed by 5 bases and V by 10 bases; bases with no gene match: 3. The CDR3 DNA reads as TGTGCCACTCGACAGGGGGAGACCCAGTACTTC. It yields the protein CATRQGETQYF.

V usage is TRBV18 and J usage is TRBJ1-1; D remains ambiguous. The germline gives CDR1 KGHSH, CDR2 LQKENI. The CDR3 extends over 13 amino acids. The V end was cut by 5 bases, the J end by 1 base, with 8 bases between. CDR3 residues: CASSERQNTEAFF. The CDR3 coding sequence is TGTGCCAGCTCAGAGAGACAGAACACTGAAGCTTTCTTT.

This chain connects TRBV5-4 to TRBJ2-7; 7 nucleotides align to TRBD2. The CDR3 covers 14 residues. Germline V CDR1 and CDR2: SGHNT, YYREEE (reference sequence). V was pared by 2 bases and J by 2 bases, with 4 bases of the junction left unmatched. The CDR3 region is CASSFSRGAYEQYF. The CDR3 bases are TGTGCCAGCAGCTTCTCCCGGGGGGCCTACGAGCAGTACTTC.

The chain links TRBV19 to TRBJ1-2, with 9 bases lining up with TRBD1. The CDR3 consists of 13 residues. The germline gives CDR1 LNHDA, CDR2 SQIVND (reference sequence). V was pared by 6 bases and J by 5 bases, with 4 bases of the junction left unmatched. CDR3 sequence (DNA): TGTGCCAGTAGCGGACAGGGGCGGTATGGCTACACCTTC. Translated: CASSGQGRYGYTF.